Following are 20 T cell receptor beta chains from one sample sequenced in a study of cytomegalovirus exposure and HLA in healthy donors. Primers for the PCR totalled 60 Vbeta and 13 Jbeta. The method was immunoSEQ multiplex PCR; TCRdb's version includes in-frame clones alone and lacks a portion of them. The table records around 210,000 clones, around four fifths of them present only once. The specimen was PBMCs. Receptors were obtained from a man aged 45 to 65 in good health and CMV-seronegative.

The V gene is TRBV5-5, the J gene TRBJ1-3; TRBD1 matches 12 bases. This CDR3 contains 16 residues. Germline CDR1 and CDR2: SGHKS and YYEKEE (reference sequence). V was clipped by 3 bases and J by 2 bases; unmatched bases: 3. CDR3 residues: CASSSGTGGAGNTIYF. CDR3 coding DNA: TGTGCCAGCAGCTCTGGGACAGGGGGCGCTGGAAACACCATATATTTT.

This chain uses TRBV28 with TRBJ1-4; TRBD1 agrees at 12 bases. The ends lost 6 bases at V and 7 bases at J; junction bases unmatched: 6. The CDR3 has 15 amino acids. The germline gives CDR1 MDHEN, CDR2 SYDVKM. The CDR3 nucleotides are TGTGCCAGCAGAGATACGGGACAGGGGGCTGAAAAACTGTTTTTT. Protein sequence: CASRDTGQGAEKLFF.

The chain links TRBV28 to TRBJ1-5; no clear D gene. The CDR3 is made up of 15 amino acids. Germline lookup yields CDR1 MDHEN and CDR2 SYDVKM. V was clipped by 4 bases and J by 0 bases, with 10 bases between them. The CDR3 nucleotides read TGTGCCAGCAGTTCGACAAGCTATAGCAATCAGCCCCAGCATTTT. It encodes CASSSTSYSNQPQHF.

This clone was observed a handful of times. The J gene is TRBJ2-7, the V gene TRBV4-1; D might be TRBD2 (7 bases). V was shortened by 1 base and J by 6 bases, with 16 bases between the two germline ends. In germline, CDR1 is MGHRA, CDR2 YSYEKL. The CDR3 totals 15 residues. This chain's CDR3 is CASSQGGGGASEQYF. For the CDR3, the DNA is TGCGCCAGCAGCCAAGGGGGTGGGGGGGCCAGCGAGCAGTACTTC.

V gene TRBV9 combines with J gene TRBJ2-3; 9 positions agree with TRBD2. Germline-derived CDR1 and CDR2 are SGDLS and YYNGEE. Losses at the gene ends were 4 bases for V and 2 bases for J; bases not matched to a gene: 17. The CDR3 is 19 amino acids. The CDR3 sequence: CASSSVGVGLAGPTDTQYF. CDR3 DNA: TGTGCCAGCAGCTCAGTGGGGGTAGGGCTAGCGGGGCCCACAGATACGCAGTATTTT.

Details on this clone: At the DNA level, this CDR3 is encoded by other sequences in the same sample as well. The chain combines TRBV6-5 with TRBJ2-7, with D maybe TRBD2 (6 bases). The CDR3 has 13 amino acids. Between the trimmed V and J ends, which lost 6 bases and 7 bases, there was a span of 16 bases. The germline V gene has CDR1 MNHEY and CDR2 SVGAGI. This CDR3 reads CASRRDASGEQYF. In DNA form, the CDR3 reads TGTGCCAGCAGGCGGGACGCCTCGGGGGAGCAGTACTTC.

The V and J genes are TRBV4-1 and TRBJ1-1; 10 bases map to TRBD1. The length of the CDR3 is 15 residues. Trimming took 0 bases from V and 10 from J; bases not matched to a gene: 8. Looked up from germline, CDR1 is MGHRA and CDR2 is YSYEKL. Here the CDR3 DNA reads TGCGCCAGCAGCCAAGATGGGGACAGGGGTTTCGGAGCTTTCTTT. This gives the protein CASSQDGDRGFGAFF.

V and J are TRBV15 and TRBJ2-5; D might be TRBD1 (5 bases). V was clipped by 3 bases and J by 4 bases, with 15 bases between them. Germline values: CDR1 LNHNV, CDR2 YYDKDF (reference sequence). This CDR3 has 15 amino acids. DNA of the CDR3: TGTGCCACCAGCAGTGCAGGGTTGGACGTAGAGACCCAGTACTTC. Its protein is CATSSAGLDVETQYF.

The chain couples TRBV25-1 to TRBJ2-5; 8 nucleotides line up with TRBD1. J gave up 4 bases and V 5 bases, and 6 bases lay outside the gene matches. Germline CDR1 is MGHDK and CDR2 is SYGVNS. The CDR3 loop spans 14 amino acids. In DNA, the CDR3 is TGTGCCAGCAGTAAGCAGGGGGCCGGAGAGACCCAGTACTTC. Amino acids: CASSKQGAGETQYF. The full variable domain, its missing parts supplied by reference TRBV25-1 and TRBJ2-5, is EADIYQTPRYLVIGTGKKITLECSQTMGHDKMYWYQQDPGMELHLIHYSYGVNSTEKGDLSSESTVSRIRTEHFPLTLESARPSHTSQYLCASSKQGAGETQYFGPGTRLLVL.

This sequence joins TRBV28 and TRBJ1-3; D unresolved. Germline V gene data show CDR1 as MDHEN and CDR2 as SYDVKM. Between the trimmed V and J ends, which lost 2 bases and 2 bases, there was a span of 4 bases. This CDR3 region has 13 residues. The CDR3 region is CASSLITGNTIYF. In DNA form, the CDR3 reads TGTGCCAGCAGTTTAATTACTGGAAACACCATATATTTT. Together with reference TRBV28 and TRBJ1-3, the CDR3 gives the full variable domain: DVKVTQSSRYLVKRTGEKVFLECVQDMDHENMFWYRQDPGLGLRLIYFSYDVKMKEKGDIPEGYSVSREKKERFSLILESASTNQTSMYLCASSLITGNTIYFGEGSWLTVV.

This clone was observed a handful of times. The chain joins TRBV28 to TRBJ2-4, with 9 bases aligning to TRBD1. Trimming at V came to 5 bases and at J to 2 bases, leaving 4 bases not matched to a gene. The CDR3 has 15 residues. CDR1 and CDR2 from the germline V gene are MDHEN and SYDVKM. This CDR3 reads CASSVTGGTKNIQYF. In DNA form, the CDR3 reads TGTGCCAGCAGTGTGACAGGGGGGACCAAAAACATTCAGTACTTC.

The chain joins TRBV7-3 to TRBJ1-1; maybe TRBD1 (6 bases). Germline V gene data show CDR1 as SGHTA and CDR2 as FQGTGA. Trimming took off 4 bases at V and 0 bases at J, with 12 bases between the two ends. This CDR3 comprises 15 residues. The CDR3: CASSSTGNLNTEAFF. CDR3 sequence (DNA): TGTGCCAGCAGCTCCACAGGGAACTTGAACACTGAAGCTTTCTTT.

This chain connects TRBV27 to TRBJ2-7; TRBD2 matches at 8 bases. This CDR3 is 14 amino acids long. Germline CDR1 and CDR2: MNHEY and SMNVEV (reference sequence). The ends lost 8 bases at V and 4 bases at J; junction bases unmatched: 10. The CDR3 region is CASAVLAVPYEQYF. CDR3 in DNA: TGTGCCAGCGCCGTACTAGCGGTACCTTACGAGCAGTACTTC.

The chain has TRBV5-6 and TRBJ2-3, with TRBD1 matching over 8 bases. This CDR3 has 13 residues. Per the germline V gene, CDR1 is SGHDT and CDR2 is YYEEEE. V was clipped by 4 bases and J by 4 bases; unmatched bases: 2. The CDR3 bases are TGTGCCAGCAGCCAGGGGGCGGCAGATACGCAGTATTTT. Translation: CASSQGAADTQYF.

The V and J genes are TRBV4-1 and TRBJ2-7, with 11 bases fitting TRBD2. CDR3 length: 16 residues. Germline V gene sequence: CDR1 MGHRA, CDR2 YSYEKL. With 4 bases clipped from V and 0 bases from J, the junction kept 5 bases outside the gene matches. The CDR3 loop is CASSRPLAGGSYEQYF. The CDR3 DNA reads TGCGCCAGCAGCCGGCCTCTAGCGGGAGGCTCCTACGAGCAGTACTTC.

This clone was counted between two and nine times. This chain uses TRBV19 with TRBJ2-1; 10 nucleotides align to TRBD2. This CDR3 spans 15 amino acids. The germline gives CDR1 LNHDA, CDR2 SQIVND (reference sequence). The J segment lost 0 bases and the V segment lost 6 bases, leaving 2 bases of the junction unmatched. The CDR3 region has the DNA TGTGCCAGTAGCTGGACTAGCGGCTCCTACAATGAGCAGTTCTTC. This translates into CASSWTSGSYNEQFF.

The V and J genes are TRBV9 and TRBJ2-4, with D possibly matching TRBD2 (6 bases). Germline V gene data show CDR1 as SGDLS and CDR2 as YYNGEE. CDR3 size: 15 residues. V gave up 0 bases and J gave up 9 bases, with 16 bases separating them. Here the CDR3 reads CASSVALGGEVIQYF. CDR3 sequence (DNA): TGTGCCAGCAGCGTAGCCCTCGGTGGGGAGGTCATTCAGTACTTC.

The chain uses TRBV6-5 and TRBJ1-2; D gene uncertain. Germline V CDR1 and CDR2: MNHEY, SVGAGI. CDR3 length: 13 amino acids. The V end was cut by 5 bases, the J end by 2 bases, with 9 bases between. The CDR3 loop is CASSPTLNYGYTF. DNA of the CDR3: TGTGCCAGCAGTCCGACATTGAACTATGGCTACACCTTC.

This CDR3 is CASSLNGGSTGELFF. CDR3 DNA: TGTGCCAGCAGCTTAAATGGGGGCAGCACCGGGGAGCTGTTTTTT. The chain combines TRBV6-6 with TRBJ2-2; tentatively, D is TRBD1 (6 bases). The CDR3 is 15 amino acids. The germline CDR1 and CDR2 sequences are MNHNY and SVGAGI (reference sequence). Trimming cost V 6 bases and J 4 bases, with 15 bases left between them.

Worth noting for this clone: The germline gene is not matched at one end of the junction; a read error may be the cause. This CDR3 is also generated by other DNA sequences in the sample. CDR3 sequence: CASSYYRTGGGEKLFF. The CDR3 DNA reads TGTGCCAGCAGCTACTACCGGACAGGGGGAGGTGAAAAACTGTTTTTT. The rearrangement links TRBV6-5 to TRBJ1-4; 10 bases are a match to TRBD1. CDR3 length: 16 amino acids. Germline V CDR1 and CDR2: MNHEY, SVGAGI.